This TCR beta chain comes out of a study of neurological immune-mediated disorders. This clonotype was counted many times. Its antigen is currently unknown. Study conclusions and caveats: HTLV-1-associated myelopathy had the most TCR clonal expansion, while multiple sclerosis had the least, a level that fell below healthy controls.

V shed 5 bases and J 2 bases; nucleotides not matched to a gene: 3. Germline lookup yields CDR1 SGHTA and CDR2 FQGNSA. CDR3 length: 15 amino acids. cDNA synthesis was performed by 5'RACE with 10-nucleotide random UMIs. Using its own MiXCR run on the 5' RACE reads, TCRdb lists one record per CDR3 protein. The table lists roughly 60,000 distinct CDR3 sequences, around 3.8% of them singletons, with under 2.5% in the top ten. The J gene is TRBJ2-7, the V gene TRBV7-2; 13 positions match TRBD2. The source material was PBMCs. This sequence was found in a woman in her fifties or sixties with multiple sclerosis. The CDR3 reads CASSPTSGRAYEQYF. The CDR3 coding sequence is TGTGCCAGCAGCCCAACTAGCGGGAGGGCCTACGAGCAGTACTTC.